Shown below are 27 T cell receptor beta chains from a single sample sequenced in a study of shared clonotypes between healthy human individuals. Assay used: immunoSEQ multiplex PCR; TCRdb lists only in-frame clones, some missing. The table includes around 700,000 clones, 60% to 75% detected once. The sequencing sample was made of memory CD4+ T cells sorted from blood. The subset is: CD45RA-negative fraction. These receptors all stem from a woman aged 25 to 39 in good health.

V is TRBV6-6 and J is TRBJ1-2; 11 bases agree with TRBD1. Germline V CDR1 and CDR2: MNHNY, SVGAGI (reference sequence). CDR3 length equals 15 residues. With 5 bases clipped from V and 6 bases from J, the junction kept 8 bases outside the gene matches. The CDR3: CASSTWTGGEHGYTF. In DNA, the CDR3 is TGTGCCAGCAGTACGTGGACAGGGGGCGAGCATGGCTACACCTTC.

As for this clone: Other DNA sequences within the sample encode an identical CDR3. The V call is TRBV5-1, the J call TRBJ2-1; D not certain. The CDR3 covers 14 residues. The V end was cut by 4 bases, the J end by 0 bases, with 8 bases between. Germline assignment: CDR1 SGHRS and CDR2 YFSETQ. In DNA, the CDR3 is TGCGCCAGCAGCCGGACGAGCTCCTACAATGAGCAGTTCTTC. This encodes CASSRTSSYNEQFF.

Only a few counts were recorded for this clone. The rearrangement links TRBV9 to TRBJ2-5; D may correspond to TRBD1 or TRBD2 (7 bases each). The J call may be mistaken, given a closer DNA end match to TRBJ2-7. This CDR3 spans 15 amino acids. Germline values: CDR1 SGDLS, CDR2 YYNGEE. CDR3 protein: CASSPRGRGEDEQYF. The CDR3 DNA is TGTGCCAGCAGCCCCAGGGGGAGGGGAGAGGACGAGCAGTACTTC.

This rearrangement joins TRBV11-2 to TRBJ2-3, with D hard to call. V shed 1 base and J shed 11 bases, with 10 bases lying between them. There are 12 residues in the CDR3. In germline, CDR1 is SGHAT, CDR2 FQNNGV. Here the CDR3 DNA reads TGTGCCAGCAGCTTAGTCGACAAAAGGCAGTATTTT. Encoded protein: CASSLVDKRQYF.

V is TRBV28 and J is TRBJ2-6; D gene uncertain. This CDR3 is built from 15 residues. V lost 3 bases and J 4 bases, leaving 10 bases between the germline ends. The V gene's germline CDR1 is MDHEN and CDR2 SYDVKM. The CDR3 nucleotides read TGTGCCAGCAGTTTCGGCAGGCGGGGGGCCAACGTCCTGACTTTC. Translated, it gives CASSFGRRGANVLTF.

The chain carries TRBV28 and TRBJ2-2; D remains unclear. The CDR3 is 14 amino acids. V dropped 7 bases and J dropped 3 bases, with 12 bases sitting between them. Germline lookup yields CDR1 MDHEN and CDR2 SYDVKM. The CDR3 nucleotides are TGTGCCAGCACCCCCCCTGGGGACACCGGGGAGCTGTTTTTT. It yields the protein CASTPPGDTGELFF.

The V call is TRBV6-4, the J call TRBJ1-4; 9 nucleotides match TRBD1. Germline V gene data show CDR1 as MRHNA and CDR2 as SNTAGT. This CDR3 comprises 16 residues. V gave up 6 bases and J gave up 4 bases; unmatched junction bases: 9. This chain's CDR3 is CASRGEGQGSNEKLFF. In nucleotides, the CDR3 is TGTGCCAGCAGGGGAGAGGGACAGGGCAGTAATGAAAAACTGTTTTTT.

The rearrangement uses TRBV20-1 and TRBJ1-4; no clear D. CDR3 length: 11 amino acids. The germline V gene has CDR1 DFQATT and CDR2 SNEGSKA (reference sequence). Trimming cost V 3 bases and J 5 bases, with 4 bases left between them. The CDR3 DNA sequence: TGCAGTGCTAGCCCCAATGAAAAACTGTTTTTT. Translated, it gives CSASPNEKLFF.

CDR3 nucleotides: TGTGCCAGCAGTTCTACAGGGGGGACAGATACGCAGTATTTT. Amino acids: CASSSTGGTDTQYF. The rearrangement links TRBV28 to TRBJ2-3, with TRBD1 identical over 8 bases. Germline CDR1 reads MDHEN; CDR2 reads SYDVKM. The length of the CDR3 is 14 residues. The trim removed 4 bases at V and 3 bases at J, leaving 3 bases unmatched.

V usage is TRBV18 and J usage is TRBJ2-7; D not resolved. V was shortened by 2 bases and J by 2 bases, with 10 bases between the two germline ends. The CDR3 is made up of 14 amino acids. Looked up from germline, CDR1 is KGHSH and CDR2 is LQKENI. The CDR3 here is CASSPSGLTYEQYF. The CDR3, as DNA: TGTGCCAGCTCACCATCGGGCCTTACCTACGAGCAGTACTTC.

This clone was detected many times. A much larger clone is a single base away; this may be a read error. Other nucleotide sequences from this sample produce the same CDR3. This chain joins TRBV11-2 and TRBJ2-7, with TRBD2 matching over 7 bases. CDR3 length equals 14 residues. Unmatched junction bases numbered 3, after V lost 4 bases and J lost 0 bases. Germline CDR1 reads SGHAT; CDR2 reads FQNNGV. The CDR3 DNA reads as TGTGCCAGCAGCTACCAGCGGGACTCCTACGAGCAGTACTTC. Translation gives CASSYQRDSYEQYF.

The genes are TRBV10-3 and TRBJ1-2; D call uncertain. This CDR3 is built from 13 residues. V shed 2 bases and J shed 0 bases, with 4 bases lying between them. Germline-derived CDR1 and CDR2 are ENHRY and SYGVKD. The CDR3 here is CAISETANYGYTF. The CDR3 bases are TGTGCCATCAGTGAGACAGCTAACTATGGCTACACCTTC.

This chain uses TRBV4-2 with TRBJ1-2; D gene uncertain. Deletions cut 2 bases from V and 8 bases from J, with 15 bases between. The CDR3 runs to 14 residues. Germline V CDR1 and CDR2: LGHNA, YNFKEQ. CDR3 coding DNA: TGTGCCAGCAGCCAAATAATGGCCCTTTTGGGCTACACCTTC. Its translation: CASSQIMALLGYTF.

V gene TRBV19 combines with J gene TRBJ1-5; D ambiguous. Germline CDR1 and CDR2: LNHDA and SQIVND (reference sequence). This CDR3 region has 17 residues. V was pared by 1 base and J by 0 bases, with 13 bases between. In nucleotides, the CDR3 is TGTGCCAGTAGTATAGTGGACCGTCGTAATAGCAATCAGCCCCAGCATTTT. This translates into CASSIVDRRNSNQPQHF.

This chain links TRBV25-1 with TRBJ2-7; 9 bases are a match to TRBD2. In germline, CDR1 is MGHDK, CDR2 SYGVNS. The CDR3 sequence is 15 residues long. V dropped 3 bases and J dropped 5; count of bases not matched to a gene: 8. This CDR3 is CASSERAGGPDEQYF. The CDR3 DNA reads TGTGCCAGCAGTGAGAGGGCGGGAGGGCCAGACGAGCAGTACTTC.

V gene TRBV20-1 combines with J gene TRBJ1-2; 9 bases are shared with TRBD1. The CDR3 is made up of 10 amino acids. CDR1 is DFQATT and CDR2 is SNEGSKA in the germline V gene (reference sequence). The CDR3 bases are TGCAGATTACAGGGGGCTGGCTACACCTTC. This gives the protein CRLQGAGYTF.

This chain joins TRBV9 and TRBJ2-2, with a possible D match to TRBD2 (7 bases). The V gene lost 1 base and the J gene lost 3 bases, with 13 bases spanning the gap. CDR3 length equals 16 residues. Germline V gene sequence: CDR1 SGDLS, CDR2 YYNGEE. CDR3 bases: TGTGCCAGCAGCGTAAGCCCGGGGGGCGACACCGGGGAGCTGTTTTTT. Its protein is CASSVSPGGDTGELFF. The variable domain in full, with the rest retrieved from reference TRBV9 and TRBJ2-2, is DSGVTQTPKHLITATGQRVTLRCSPRSGDLSVYWYQQSLDQGLQFLIQYYNGEERAKGNILERFSAQQFPDLHSELNLSSLELGDSALYFCASSVSPGGDTGELFFGEGSRLTVL.

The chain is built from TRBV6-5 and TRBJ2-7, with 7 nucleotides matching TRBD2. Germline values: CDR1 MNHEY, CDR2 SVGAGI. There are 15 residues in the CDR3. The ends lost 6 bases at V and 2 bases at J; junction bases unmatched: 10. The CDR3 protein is CASSPSMGGAYEQYF. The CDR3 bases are TGTGCCAGCAGCCCAAGCATGGGGGGGGCCTACGAGCAGTACTTC.

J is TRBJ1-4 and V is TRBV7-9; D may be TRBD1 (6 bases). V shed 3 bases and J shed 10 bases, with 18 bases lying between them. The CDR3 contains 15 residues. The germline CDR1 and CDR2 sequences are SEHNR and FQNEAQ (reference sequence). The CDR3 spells CASSFGGGLGRKLFF. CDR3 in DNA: TGTGCCAGCAGCTTTGGTGGGGGGCTTGGCAGAAAACTGTTTTTT.

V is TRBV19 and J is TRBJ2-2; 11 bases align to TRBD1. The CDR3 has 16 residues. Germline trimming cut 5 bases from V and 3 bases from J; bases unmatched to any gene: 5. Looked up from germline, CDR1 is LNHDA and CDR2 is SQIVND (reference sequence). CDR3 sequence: CASSRRDRGYTGELFF. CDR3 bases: TGTGCCAGTAGTCGGCGGGACAGGGGGTACACCGGGGAGCTGTTTTTT.

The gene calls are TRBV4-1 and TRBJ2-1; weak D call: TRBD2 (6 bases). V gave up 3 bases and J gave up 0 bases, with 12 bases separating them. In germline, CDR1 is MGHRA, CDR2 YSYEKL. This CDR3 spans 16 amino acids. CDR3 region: CASSHPLASSYNEQFF. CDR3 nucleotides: TGCGCCAGCAGCCACCCTCTAGCGAGCTCCTACAATGAGCAGTTCTTC.

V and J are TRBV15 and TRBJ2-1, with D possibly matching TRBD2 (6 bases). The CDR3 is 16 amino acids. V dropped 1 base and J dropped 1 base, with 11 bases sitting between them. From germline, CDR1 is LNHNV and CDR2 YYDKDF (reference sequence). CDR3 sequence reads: CATSRAMAGSYNEQFF. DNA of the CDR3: TGTGCCACCAGCAGAGCCATGGCGGGGTCCTACAATGAGCAGTTCTTC.

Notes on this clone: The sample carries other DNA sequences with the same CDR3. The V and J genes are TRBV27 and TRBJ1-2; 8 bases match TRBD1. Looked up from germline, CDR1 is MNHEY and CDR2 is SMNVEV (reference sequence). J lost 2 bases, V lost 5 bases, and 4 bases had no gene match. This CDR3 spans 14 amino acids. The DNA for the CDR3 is TGTGCCAGCAGTCCAGGGACAGGCAACTATGGCTACACCTTC. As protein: CASSPGTGNYGYTF.

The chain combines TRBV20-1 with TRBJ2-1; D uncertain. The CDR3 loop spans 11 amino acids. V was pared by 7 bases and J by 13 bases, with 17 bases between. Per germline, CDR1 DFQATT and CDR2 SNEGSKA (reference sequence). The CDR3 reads CSGWMSSGQFF. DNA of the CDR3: TGCAGTGGATGGATGAGTTCAGGTCAGTTCTTC.

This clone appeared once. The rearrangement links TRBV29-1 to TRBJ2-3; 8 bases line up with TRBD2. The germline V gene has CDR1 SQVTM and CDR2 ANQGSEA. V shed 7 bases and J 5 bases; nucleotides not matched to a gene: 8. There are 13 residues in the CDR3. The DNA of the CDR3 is TGCAGCGCCCGCGGGACTAGTGTAGATACGCAGTATTTT. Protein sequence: CSARGTSVDTQYF.

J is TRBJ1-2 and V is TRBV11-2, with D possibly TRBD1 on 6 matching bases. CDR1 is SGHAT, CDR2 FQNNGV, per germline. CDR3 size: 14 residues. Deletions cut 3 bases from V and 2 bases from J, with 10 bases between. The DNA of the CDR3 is TGTGCCAGCAGCTTCTCCGGGACAAACTATGGCTACACCTTC. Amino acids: CASSFSGTNYGYTF.

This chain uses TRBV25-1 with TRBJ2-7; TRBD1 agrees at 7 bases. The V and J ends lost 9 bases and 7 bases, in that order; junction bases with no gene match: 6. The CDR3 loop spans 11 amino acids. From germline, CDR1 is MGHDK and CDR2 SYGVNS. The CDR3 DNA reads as TGTGCCAGTCCAGGGGGTTGGGAGCAGTACTTC. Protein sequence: CASPGGWEQYF.